Listed below are T cell receptor beta chains from one sample, sequenced in a study of shared clonotypes between healthy human individuals. Method: immunoSEQ multiplex PCR; TCRdb's copy keeps in-frame clones and lacks some. The sample lists fewer than 1.8 million clones; approximately 98.5% were seen once. The sequenced sample consisted of naive CD4+ T cells sorted from blood. The source is a man younger than 45 in good health. Each CDR3 is given with its conserved first and last residue. D genes are given only for firm matches. Only some rows state a clone size, as once, few, many or a class for expanded clones.

>TRBV9|NA|TRBJ2-7|NA
CASSAGTQTWGEQYF
TGTGCCAGCAGCGCCGGGACACAAACCTGGGGCGAGCAGTACTTC
>TRBV9|NA|TRBJ2-5|NA
CASSVGTFQETQYF
TGTGCCAGCAGCGTAGGGACATTTCAAGAGACCCAGTACTTC
>TRBV18|NA|TRBJ2-2|NA
CASSPIRQRSTGELFF
TGTGCCAGCTCACCAATCCGACAGAGGAGCACCGGGGAGCTGTTTTTT
>TRBV19|NA|TRBJ2-1|once
CASRRPGYYNEQFF
TGTGCCAGTAGGAGGCCGGGATACTACAATGAGCAGTTCTTC
>TRBV29-1|NA|TRBJ2-1|NA
CSGERNSYNEQFF
TGCAGCGGCGAGCGGAACTCCTACAATGAGCAGTTCTTC
>TRBV2|NA|TRBJ2-3|NA
CATRGGDTQYF
TGTGCCACCAGAGGAGGGGATACGCAGTATTTT
>TRBV2|NA|TRBJ2-7|once
CASSEVPGRYEQYF
TGTGCCAGCAGTGAGGTCCCAGGGAGATACGAGCAGTACTTC
>TRBV2|TRBD1|TRBJ2-5|once
CASSSYGQGQETQYF
TGTGCCAGCAGTAGTTACGGACAGGGGCAAGAGACCCAGTACTTC
>TRBV9|NA|TRBJ2-7|NA
CASSVDGSSNEQYF
TGTGCCAGCAGCGTAGACGGGAGTAGCAACGAGCAGTACTTC
>TRBV5-4|TRBD1|TRBJ2-7|NA
CASSRPGQGYEQYF
TGTGCCAGCAGCCGCCCGGGACAGGGCTACGAGCAGTACTTC
>TRBV29-1|TRBD1|TRBJ2-1|once
CSVGQGPYNEQFF
TGCAGCGTGGGACAGGGGCCCTACAATGAGCAGTTCTTC
>TRBV4-2|NA|TRBJ2-1|NA
CASSPGGVIPYNEQFF
TGTGCCAGCAGCCCAGGCGGGGTCATTCCCTACAATGAGCAGTTCTTC
>TRBV5-5|NA|TRBJ1-1|NA
CASSLRPNTEAFF
TGTGCCAGCAGCTTGAGGCCGAACACTGAAGCTTTCTTT
>TRBV6-5|TRBD1|TRBJ2-7|NA
CASSYSGTGGEQYF
TGTGCCAGCAGTTACTCCGGGACAGGAGGTGAGCAGTACTTC
>TRBV7-2|TRBD2|TRBJ2-2|NA
CASSFLAGEGELFF
TGTGCCAGCAGCTTTCTAGCGGGAGAAGGGGAGCTGTTTTTT
>TRBV10-3|TRBD1|TRBJ2-7|NA
CAISEKGQGTPYEQYF
TGTGCCATCAGTGAGAAGGGACAGGGAACACCCTACGAGCAGTACTTC
>TRBV6-6|NA|TRBJ2-7|NA
CASSPRDTTYEQYF
TGTGCCAGCAGTCCCCGGGACACGACCTACGAGCAGTACTTC
>TRBV2|NA|TRBJ2-1|NA
CASSDRRLSSYNEQFF
TGTGCCAGCAGTGATAGGCGGTTAAGCTCCTACAATGAGCAGTTCTTC